These T cell receptor beta chains were read from a single sample in a study of cytomegalovirus exposure and HLA in healthy donors. Some clones are missing from TCRdb's copy, which holds only in-frame ones; the method was immunoSEQ multiplex PCR. The data hold some 120,000 clones, with over 65% observed a single time. The sample consisted of PBMCs. The origin of the receptors is a woman in her twenties or thirties in good health and CMV-seronegative. Each CDR3 is given with its conserved first and last residue.

V: TRBV18
CDR3: CASSPGGAFYEKLFF

V: TRBV7-9
CDR3: CASSLGQGLDTEAFF

V: TRBV5-5
CDR3: CASSLDSLGTQYF

V: TRBV9
CDR3: CASSSSPRDWTDTEAFF

V: TRBV19
CDR3: CASMDSLFNSPLHF

V: TRBV5-1
CDR3: CASSPDRGGTEAFF

V: TRBV4-3
CDR3: CASSQGSETGLHSYGYTF

V: TRBV18
CDR3: CASSPNRADAGYTF

V: TRBV11-2
CDR3: CASSLDRPIHYEQYF

V: TRBV2
CDR3: CASILGGFEQYF

V: TRBV7-9
CDR3: CASSFSAGEQYF

V: TRBV4-1
CDR3: CASSQGLREEQYF

V: TRBV18
CDR3: CASSPGLAGLNTEAFF

V: TRBV7-7
CDR3: CASSLGPLAAQYF

V: TRBV6-1
CDR3: CASSEASGPGQPQHF

V: TRBV19
CDR3: CAGQGRNTEAFF

V: TRBV4-2
CDR3: CASSQDRGQETQYF

V: TRBV4-3
CDR3: CASSQARGGPGEQYF

V: TRBV23-1
CDR3: CASSHHGLGDQPQHF

V: TRBV11-2
CDR3: CASIHSGATWAFF

V: TRBV18
CDR3: CASSPDRTFNYGYTF

V: TRBV7-2
CDR3: CASRVKAGTGQPQHF

V: TRBV7-8
CDR3: CASSLAVTGGAGSYEQYF

V: TRBV5-4
CDR3: CASSSGLAGAPLWYF

V: TRBV25-1
CDR3: CASRGDGPYEQYF

V: TRBV2
CDR3: CASSGQGDYEQYF

V: TRBV5-1
CDR3: CASSLAENTGELFF

V: TRBV5-1
CDR3: CASSSLGREGGEAFF

V: TRBV11-2
CDR3: CASSLDTASAKETQYF

V: TRBV4-1
CDR3: CASSPPGQGAEAFF

V: TRBV5-1
CDR3: CASSLVPLSSYNSPLHF

V: TRBV6-1
CDR3: CASSDLGGTYNEQFF

V: TRBV6-5
CDR3: CASRGTGSHEQYF

V: TRBV18
CDR3: CASSPSQEGAYGYTF

V: TRBV30
CDR3: CAWNRPGGPPNYGYTF

V: TRBV5-8
CDR3: CASSLVGLQNTEAFF

V: TRBV9
CDR3: CASSVDPGRPGEQYF

V: TRBV9
CDR3: CASSPRTSGGSYNEQFF

V: TRBV5-5
CDR3: CASSLAPFDYGYTF

V: TRBV11-2
CDR3: CASSSSGTGKDTEAFF

V: TRBV27
CDR3: CASSQTGSSYNEQFF

V: TRBV6-1
CDR3: CASSDLVREQYF

V: TRBV7-9
CDR3: CASSHTGNTGELFF

V: TRBV30
CDR3: CAWSQGVLTGELFF

V: TRBV18
CDR3: CASSPSTGGDTIYF

V: TRBV19
CDR3: CASSYEGRGVYGYTF

V: TRBV11-2
CDR3: CASSLGTSGGRTDTQYF